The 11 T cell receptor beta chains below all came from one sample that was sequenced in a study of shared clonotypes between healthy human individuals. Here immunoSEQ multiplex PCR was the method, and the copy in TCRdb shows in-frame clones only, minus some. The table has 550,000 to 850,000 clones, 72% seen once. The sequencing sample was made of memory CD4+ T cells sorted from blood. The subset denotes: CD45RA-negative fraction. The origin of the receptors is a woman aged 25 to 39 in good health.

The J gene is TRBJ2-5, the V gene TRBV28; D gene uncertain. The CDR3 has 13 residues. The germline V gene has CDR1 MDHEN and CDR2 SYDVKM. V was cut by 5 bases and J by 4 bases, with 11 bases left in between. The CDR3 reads CASSDSARETQYF. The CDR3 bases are TGTGCCAGCAGTGACTCCGCCAGAGAGACCCAGTACTTC.

The CDR3 here is CASSDPGLASSQYF. Written as DNA, the CDR3 is TGTGCCAGCAGTGATCCGGGACTAGCTTCTTCCCAGTACTTC. This sequence joins TRBV5-4 and TRBJ2-5, with 9 bases aligning to TRBD2. Germline V lookup: CDR1 SGHNT, CDR2 YYREEE (reference sequence). The CDR3 runs to 14 residues. V shed 5 bases, J shed 9 bases, and the junction held 11 bases outside the gene matches.

CDR3 in DNA: TGTGCCAGCATCCCGGGGAACAGGGCCGACTATGGCTACACCTTC. Translation gives CASIPGNRADYGYTF. J is TRBJ1-2 and V is TRBV28; tentatively, D is TRBD1 (6 bases). V was clipped by 7 bases and J by 3 bases, with 18 bases between them. This CDR3 is built from 15 residues. Germline-derived CDR1 and CDR2 are MDHEN and SYDVKM.

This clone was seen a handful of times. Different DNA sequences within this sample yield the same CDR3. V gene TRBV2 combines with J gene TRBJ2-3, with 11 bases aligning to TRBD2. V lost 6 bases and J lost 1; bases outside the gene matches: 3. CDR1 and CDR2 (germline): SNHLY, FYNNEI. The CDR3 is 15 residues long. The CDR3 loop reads CASRLLAGGTDTQYF. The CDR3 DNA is TGTGCCAGCAGATTACTAGCGGGAGGCACAGATACGCAGTATTTT.

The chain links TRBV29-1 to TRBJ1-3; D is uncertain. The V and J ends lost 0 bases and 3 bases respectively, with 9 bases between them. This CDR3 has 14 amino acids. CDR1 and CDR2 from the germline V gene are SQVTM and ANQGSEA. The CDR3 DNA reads TGCAGCGTTGAAGATTCATTGTTTGGAAACACCATATATTTT. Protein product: CSVEDSLFGNTIYF.

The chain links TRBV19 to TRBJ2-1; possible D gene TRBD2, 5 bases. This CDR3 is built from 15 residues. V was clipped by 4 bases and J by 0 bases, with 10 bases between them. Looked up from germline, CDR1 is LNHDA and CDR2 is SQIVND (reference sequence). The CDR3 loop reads CASSKRSNSYNEQFF. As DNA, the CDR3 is TGTGCCAGTAGTAAGCGGTCTAACTCCTACAATGAGCAGTTCTTC.

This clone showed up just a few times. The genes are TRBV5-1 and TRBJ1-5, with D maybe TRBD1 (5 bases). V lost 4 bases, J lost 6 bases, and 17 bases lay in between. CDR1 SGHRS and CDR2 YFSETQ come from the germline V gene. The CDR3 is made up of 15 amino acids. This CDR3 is CASSPMGGDGQPQHF. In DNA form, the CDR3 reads TGCGCCAGCAGCCCCATGGGAGGGGACGGTCAGCCCCAGCATTTT.

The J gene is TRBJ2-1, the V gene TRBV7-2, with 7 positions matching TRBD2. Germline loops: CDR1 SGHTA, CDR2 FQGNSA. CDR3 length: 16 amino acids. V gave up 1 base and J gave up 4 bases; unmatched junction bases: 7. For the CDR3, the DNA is TGTGCCAGCAGCTTAGAGGGAGGGATACTATACAATGAGCAGTTCTTC. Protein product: CASSLEGGILYNEQFF.

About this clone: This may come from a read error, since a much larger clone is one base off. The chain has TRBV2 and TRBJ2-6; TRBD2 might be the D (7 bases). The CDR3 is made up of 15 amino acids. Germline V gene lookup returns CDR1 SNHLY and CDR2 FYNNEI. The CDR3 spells CVSSPGGVGANVLTF. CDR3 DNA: TGTGTCAGCAGTCCGGGGGGCGTTGGGGCCAACGTCCTGACTTTC.

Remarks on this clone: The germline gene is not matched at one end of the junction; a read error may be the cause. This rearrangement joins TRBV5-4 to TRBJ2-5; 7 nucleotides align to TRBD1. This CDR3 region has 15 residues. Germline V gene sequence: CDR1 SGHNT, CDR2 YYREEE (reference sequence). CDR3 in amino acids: CASSLAGQDQETQYF. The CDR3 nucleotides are TGTGCCAGCAGCTTGGCAGGACAGGACCAGGAGACCCAGTACTTC.

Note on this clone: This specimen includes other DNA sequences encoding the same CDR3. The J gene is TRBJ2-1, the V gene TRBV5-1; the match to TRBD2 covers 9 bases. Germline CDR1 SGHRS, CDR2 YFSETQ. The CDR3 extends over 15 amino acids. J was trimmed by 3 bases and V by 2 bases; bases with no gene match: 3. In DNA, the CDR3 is TGCGCCAGCAGCTTAAGTAGCGGGAGCTACAATGAGCAGTTCTTC. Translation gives CASSLSSGSYNEQFF.